The 11 T cell receptor beta chains below were found in one sample sequenced in a study of CD8 T cells in ankylosing spondylitis (dated by TCRdb to the late 2010s). The method behind the library was 5' RACE. Sequencing was performed on an Illumina HiSeq 2500. The raw public reads went through TCRdb reprocessing: fastp at Q25, MiXCR clone calling, in-frame beta chains kept. CDR3 protein sequences are deduplicated, and each keeps its most common genes and DNA. The sample has 250,000 or so distinct CDR3 sequences on record, roughly 25% of them singletons. The top ten clonotypes cover approximately 0.61% of the sample. The sequenced sample consisted of blood, either unsorted or a sorted T cell fraction (not recorded which). These TCRs come from a male donor with ankylosing spondylitis or in good health (not recorded which).

The chain joins TRBV20-1 to TRBJ1-1; 7 bases fit TRBD1. The CDR3 is 13 residues long. The V gene's germline CDR1 is DFQATT and CDR2 SNEGSKA (reference sequence). The V and J ends lost 6 bases and 4 bases, in that order; junction bases with no gene match: 8. The CDR3 nucleotides read TGCAGTGCCAGCCAATACAGGGGCACTGAAGCTTTCTTT. It yields the protein CSASQYRGTEAFF.

This clonotype was detected only a few times. The chain uses TRBV6-1 and TRBJ2-6; D possibly corresponds to TRBD1 (5 bases). In germline, CDR1 is MNHNS, CDR2 SASEGT. The germline V and J ends were trimmed by 6 bases and 0 bases, with 12 bases remaining between them. The CDR3 has 16 residues. CDR3 amino acids: CASSRGQSSGANVLTF. The CDR3 DNA sequence: TGTGCCAGCAGCCGCGGACAATCCTCTGGGGCCAACGTCCTGACTTTC.

The chain couples TRBV12-3 or TRBV12-4 to TRBJ2-1; TRBD2 matches at 8 bases. The trim removed 4 bases at V and 8 bases at J, leaving 10 bases unmatched. The CDR3 spans 15 residues. Here the CDR3 DNA reads TGTGCCAGCAGTTGGGTCGGGGGGGCCGGTCATGAGCAGTTCTTC. Its translation is CASSWVGGAGHEQFF.

This sequence joins TRBV7-9 and TRBJ1-4, with a weak D call TRBD1 (6 bases). CDR3 length: 15 amino acids. V was shortened by 5 bases and J by 0 bases, with 10 bases between the two germline ends. Germline CDR1 and CDR2: SEHNR and FQNEAQ (reference sequence). CDR3 in DNA: TGTGCCAGCAGCCCTGGACAGCCAACTAATGAAAAACTGTTTTTT. It encodes CASSPGQPTNEKLFF. The full variable domain, completed using reference TRBV7-9 and TRBJ1-4, is DTGVSQNPRHKITKRGQNVTFRCDPISEHNRLYWYRQTLGQGPEFLTYFQNEAQLEKSRLLSDRFSAERPKGSFSTLEIQRTEQGDSAMYLCASSPGQPTNEKLFFGSGTQLSVL.

This clonotype was counted ten times or more. The chain combines TRBV6-1 with TRBJ2-5; weak D call: TRBD2 (5 bases). This CDR3 region has 15 residues. V gave up 2 bases and J gave up 4 bases, with 14 bases separating them. Per the germline V gene, CDR1 is MNHNS and CDR2 is SASEGT. CDR3 protein: CASSESGRWGETQYF. CDR3 coding DNA: TGTGCCAGCAGTGAAAGCGGTCGCTGGGGAGAGACCCAGTACTTC.

This clonotype was counted many times. The chain links TRBV10-3 to TRBJ2-7; the match to TRBD1 covers 7 bases. With V trimmed by 7 bases and J by 3 bases, 6 bases remained unmatched. From germline, CDR1 is ENHRY and CDR2 SYGVKD. The CDR3 extends over 13 amino acids. The DNA for the CDR3 is TGTGCCATCAAGGGGGCAGAAAGCTACGAGCAGTACTTC. Translation gives CAIKGAESYEQYF.

The gene calls are TRBV6-1 and TRBJ2-7, with 8 positions matching TRBD1. CDR1 and CDR2 from the germline V gene are MNHNS and SASEGT. This CDR3 region has 13 residues. V shed 6 bases, J shed 7 bases, and the junction held 8 bases outside the gene matches. This chain's CDR3 is CASSKTGVREQYF. As DNA, the CDR3 is TGTGCCAGCAGCAAGACAGGGGTTCGAGAGCAGTACTTC.

The sample holds many counts of this clonotype. Here the CDR3 reads CASTSGGRAYNEQFF. As DNA, the CDR3 is TGTGCCAGCACCTCCGGGGGGAGGGCCTACAATGAGCAGTTCTTC. The chain uses TRBV5-6 and TRBJ2-1; 7 bases align to TRBD2. The CDR3 has 15 amino acids. Looked up from germline, CDR1 is SGHDT and CDR2 is YYEEEE. Trimming at V came to 6 bases and at J to 2 bases, leaving 8 bases not matched to a gene.

Comment on this clonotype: A read error may be the cause here, since a much bigger clone is one base away. The chain links TRBV28 to TRBJ2-3, with D tentatively TRBD2 (7 bases). V was clipped by 7 bases and J by 7 bases, with 24 bases between them. CDR3 length equals 16 residues. CDR1 is MDHEN and CDR2 is SYDVKM in the germline V gene. CDR3 in DNA: TGTGCCAGCACCCCTTTCTCTCCAAGGGGGGGGTATACGCAGTATTTT. It encodes CASTPFSPRGGYTQYF.

This clonotype was seen at least ten times. CDR3 residues: CSINLVNEQFF. Here the CDR3 DNA reads TGCAGCATAAACCTGGTAAATGAGCAGTTCTTC. The V and J genes are TRBV29-1 and TRBJ2-1; D not resolved. Germline lookup yields CDR1 SQVTM and CDR2 ANQGSEA. Trimming took 8 bases from V and 7 from J, leaving 12 bases between them. This CDR3 is 11 amino acids long.

This clonotype was observed many times. The CDR3 spells CASSPGTWKAFF. The CDR3 bases are TGTGCCAGCAGTCCCGGGACGTGGAAAGCTTTCTTT. The chain links TRBV28 to TRBJ1-1; tentatively, D is TRBD1 (5 bases). CDR1 and CDR2 (germline): MDHEN, SYDVKM. The CDR3 totals 12 residues. Trimming took 5 bases from V and 9 from J, leaving 13 bases between them.